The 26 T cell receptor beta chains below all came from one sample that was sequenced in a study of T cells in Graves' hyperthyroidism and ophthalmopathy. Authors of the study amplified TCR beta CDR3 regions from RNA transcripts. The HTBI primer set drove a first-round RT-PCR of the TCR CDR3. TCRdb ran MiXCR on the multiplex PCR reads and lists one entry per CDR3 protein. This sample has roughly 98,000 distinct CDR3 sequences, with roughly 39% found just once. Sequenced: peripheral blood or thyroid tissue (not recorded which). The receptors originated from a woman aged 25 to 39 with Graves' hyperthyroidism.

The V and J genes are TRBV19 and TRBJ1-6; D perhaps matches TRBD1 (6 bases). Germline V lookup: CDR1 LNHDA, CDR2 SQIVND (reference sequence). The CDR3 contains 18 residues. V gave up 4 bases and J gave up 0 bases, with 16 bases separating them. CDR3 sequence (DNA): TGTGCCAGTAGTAAAGGGACAACCAGTGACTCCTATAATTCACCCCTCCACTTT. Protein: CASSKGTTSDSYNSPLHF.

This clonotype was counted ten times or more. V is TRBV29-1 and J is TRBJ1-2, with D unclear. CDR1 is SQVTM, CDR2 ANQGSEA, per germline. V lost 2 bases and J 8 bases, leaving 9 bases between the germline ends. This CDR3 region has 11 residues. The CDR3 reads CSVEKVGGYTF. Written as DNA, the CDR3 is TGCAGCGTTGAAAAGGTCGGGGGCTACACCTTC.

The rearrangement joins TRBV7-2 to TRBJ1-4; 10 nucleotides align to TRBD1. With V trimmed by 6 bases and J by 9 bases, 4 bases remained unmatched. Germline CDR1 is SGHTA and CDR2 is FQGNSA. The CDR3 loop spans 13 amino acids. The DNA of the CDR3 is TGTGCCAGCAGTTTGGGACAGGGGCAAAAACTGTTTTTT. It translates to CASSLGQGQKLFF.

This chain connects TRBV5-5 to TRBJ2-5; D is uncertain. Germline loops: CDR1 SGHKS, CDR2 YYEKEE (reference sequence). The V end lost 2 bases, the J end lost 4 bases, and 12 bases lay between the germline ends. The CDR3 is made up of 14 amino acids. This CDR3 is CASSLGRLTETQYF. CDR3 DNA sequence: TGTGCCAGCAGCTTAGGAAGACTCACAGAGACCCAGTACTTC.

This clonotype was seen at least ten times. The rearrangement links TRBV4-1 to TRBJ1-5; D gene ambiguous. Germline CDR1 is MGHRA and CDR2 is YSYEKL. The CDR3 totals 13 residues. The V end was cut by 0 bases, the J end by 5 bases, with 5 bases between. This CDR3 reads CASSQERDQPQHF. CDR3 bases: TGCGCCAGCAGCCAAGAGCGAGATCAGCCCCAGCATTTT.

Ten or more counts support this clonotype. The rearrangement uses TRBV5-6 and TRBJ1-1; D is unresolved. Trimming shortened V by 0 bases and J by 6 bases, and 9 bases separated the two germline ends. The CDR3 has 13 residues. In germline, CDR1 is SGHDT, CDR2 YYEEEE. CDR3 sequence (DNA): TGTGCCAGCAGCTTGGCCAGGTCGGCTGAAGCTTTCTTT. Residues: CASSLARSAEAFF.

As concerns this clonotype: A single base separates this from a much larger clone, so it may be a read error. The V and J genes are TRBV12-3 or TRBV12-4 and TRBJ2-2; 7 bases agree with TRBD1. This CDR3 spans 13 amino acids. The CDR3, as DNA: TGTGCCAGCGAAGCAGGGGGAACCGAGGAGCTGTTTTTT. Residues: CASEAGGTEELFF.

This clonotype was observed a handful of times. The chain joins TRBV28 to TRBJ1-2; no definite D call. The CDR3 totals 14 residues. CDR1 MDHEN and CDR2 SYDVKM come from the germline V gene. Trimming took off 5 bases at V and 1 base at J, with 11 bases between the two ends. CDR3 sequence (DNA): TGTGCCAGCAGTCGAGGAGGATTTAACTATGGCTACACCTTC. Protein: CASSRGGFNYGYTF.

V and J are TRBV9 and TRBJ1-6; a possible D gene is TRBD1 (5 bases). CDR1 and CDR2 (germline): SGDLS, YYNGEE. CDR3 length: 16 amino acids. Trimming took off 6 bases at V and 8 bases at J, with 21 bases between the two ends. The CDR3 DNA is TGTGCCAGCACCTATCCCGGACCCAGGGATGATTCACCCCTCCACTTT. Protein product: CASTYPGPRDDSPLHF.

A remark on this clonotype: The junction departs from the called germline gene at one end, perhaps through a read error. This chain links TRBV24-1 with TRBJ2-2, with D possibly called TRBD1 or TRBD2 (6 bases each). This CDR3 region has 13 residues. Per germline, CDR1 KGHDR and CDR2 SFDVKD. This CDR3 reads CATRGTFTGGLFF. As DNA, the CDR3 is TGTGCCACCAGGGGGACATTCACCGGGGGGCTGTTTTTT.

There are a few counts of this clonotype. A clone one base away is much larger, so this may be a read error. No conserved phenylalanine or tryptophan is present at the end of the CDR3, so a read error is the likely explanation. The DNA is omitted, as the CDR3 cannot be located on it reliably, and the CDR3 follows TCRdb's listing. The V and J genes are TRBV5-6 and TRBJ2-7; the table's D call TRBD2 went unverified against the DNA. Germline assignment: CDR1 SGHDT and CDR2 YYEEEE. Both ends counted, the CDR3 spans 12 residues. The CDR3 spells CASSLRTWREYL.

The CDR3: CASSYPSGAKFAEHF. The CDR3 DNA sequence: TGTGCCAGCAGCTACCCATCCGGGGCCAAGTTTGCCGAGCATTTT. The chain is built from TRBV12-3 or TRBV12-4 and TRBJ1-5; tentative D call: TRBD1 (5 bases). With 6 bases removed from V and 14 bases from J, the gap between germline ends came to 26 bases. CDR3 length: 15 residues.

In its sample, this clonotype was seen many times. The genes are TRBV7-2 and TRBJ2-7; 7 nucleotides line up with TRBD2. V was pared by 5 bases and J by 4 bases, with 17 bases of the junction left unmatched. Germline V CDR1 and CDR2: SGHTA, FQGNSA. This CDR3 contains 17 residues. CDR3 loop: CASSQDISVGLFYEQYF. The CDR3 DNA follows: TGTGCCAGCAGCCAAGATATCTCGGTGGGACTATTTTACGAGCAGTACTTC.

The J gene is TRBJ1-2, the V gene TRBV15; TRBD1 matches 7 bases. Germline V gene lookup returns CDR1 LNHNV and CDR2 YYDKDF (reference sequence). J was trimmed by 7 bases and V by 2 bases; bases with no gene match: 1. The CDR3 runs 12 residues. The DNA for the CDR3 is TGTGCCACCAGCAGAACAGGGGTTGGCTACACCTTC. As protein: CATSRTGVGYTF.

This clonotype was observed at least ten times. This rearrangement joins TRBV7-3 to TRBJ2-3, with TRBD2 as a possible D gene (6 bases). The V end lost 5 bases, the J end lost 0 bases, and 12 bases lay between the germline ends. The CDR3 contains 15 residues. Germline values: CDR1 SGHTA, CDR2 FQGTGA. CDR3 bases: TGTGCCAGCAGCGCGTCTAGCGCTAGCACAGATACGCAGTATTTT. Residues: CASSASSASTDTQYF.

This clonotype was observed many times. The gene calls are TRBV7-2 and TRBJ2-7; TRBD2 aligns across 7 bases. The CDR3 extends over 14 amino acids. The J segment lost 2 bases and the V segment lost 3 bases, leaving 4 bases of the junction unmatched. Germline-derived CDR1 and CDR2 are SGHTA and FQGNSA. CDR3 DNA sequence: TGTGCCAGCAGCTTTGTCGGGACTACCTACGAGCAGTACTTC. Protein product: CASSFVGTTYEQYF.

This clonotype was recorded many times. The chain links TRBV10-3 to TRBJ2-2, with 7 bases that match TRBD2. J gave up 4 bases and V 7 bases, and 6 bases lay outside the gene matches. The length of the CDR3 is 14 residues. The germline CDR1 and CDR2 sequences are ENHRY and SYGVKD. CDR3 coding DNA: TGTGCCATCACCAGAGTAGCGGGCACCGGGGAGCTGTTTTTT. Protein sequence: CAITRVAGTGELFF.

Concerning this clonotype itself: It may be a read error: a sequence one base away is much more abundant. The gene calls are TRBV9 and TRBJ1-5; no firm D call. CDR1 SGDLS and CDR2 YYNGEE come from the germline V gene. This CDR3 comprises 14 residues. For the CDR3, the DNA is TGTGCCGGCAGCGTAGGAACTAGCAATCAGCCCCAGCATTTT. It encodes CAGSVGTSNQPQHF.

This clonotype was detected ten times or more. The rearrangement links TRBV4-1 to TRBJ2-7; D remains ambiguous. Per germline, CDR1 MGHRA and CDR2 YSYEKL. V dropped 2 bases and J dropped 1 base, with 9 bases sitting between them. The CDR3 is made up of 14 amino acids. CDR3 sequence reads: CASSQLQVSYEQYF. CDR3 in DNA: TGCGCCAGCAGCCAATTGCAGGTTTCCTACGAGCAGTACTTC.

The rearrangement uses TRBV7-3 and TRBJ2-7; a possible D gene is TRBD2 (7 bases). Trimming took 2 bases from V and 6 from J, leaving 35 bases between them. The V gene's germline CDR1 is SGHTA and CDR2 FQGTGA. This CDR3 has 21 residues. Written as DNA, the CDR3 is TGTGCCAGCAGCTTAGCCCCAGGGGTTCGCTTTGGGGGAGGGCCCTCGGGCGAGCAGTACTTC. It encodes CASSLAPGVRFGGGPSGEQYF.

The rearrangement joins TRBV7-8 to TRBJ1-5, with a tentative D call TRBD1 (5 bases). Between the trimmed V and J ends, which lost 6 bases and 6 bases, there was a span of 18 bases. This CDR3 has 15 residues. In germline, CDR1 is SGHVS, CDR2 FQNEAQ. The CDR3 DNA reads TGTGCCAGCAGTTTAAACGGGGGAATTAGTCAGCCCCAGCATTTT. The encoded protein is CASSLNGGISQPQHF. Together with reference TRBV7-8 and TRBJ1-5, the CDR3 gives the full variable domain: GAGVSQSPRYKVAKRGQDVALRCDPISGHVSLFWYQQALGQGPEFLTYFQNEAQLDKSGLPSDRFFAERPEGSVSTLKIQRTQQEDSAVYLCASSLNGGISQPQHFGDGTRLSIL.

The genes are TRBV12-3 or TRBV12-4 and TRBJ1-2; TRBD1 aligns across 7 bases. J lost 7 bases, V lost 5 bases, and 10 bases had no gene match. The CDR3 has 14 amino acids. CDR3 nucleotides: TGTGCCAGCAGTGCCAGGAGGGGGCTGGCTGGCTACACCTTC. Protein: CASSARRGLAGYTF.

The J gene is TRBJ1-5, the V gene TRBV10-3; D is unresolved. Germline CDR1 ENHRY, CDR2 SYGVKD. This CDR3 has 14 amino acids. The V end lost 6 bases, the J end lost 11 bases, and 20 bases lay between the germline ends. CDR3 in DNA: TGTGCCATCAGGCATGGAGGCTTGGGAGAGACCCAGCATTTT. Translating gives CAIRHGGLGETQHF.

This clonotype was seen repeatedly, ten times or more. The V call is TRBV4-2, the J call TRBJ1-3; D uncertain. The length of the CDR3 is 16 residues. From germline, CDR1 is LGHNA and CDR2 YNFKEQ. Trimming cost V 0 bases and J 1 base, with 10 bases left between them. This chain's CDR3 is CASSQDVRSSGNTIYF. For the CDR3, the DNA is TGTGCCAGCAGCCAAGATGTTCGGTCTTCTGGAAACACCATATATTTT.

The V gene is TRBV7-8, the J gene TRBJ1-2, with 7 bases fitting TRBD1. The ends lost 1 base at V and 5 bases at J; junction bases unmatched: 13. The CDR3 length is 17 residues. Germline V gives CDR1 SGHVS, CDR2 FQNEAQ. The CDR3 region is CASSLDGRGGAWYGYTF. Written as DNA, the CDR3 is TGTGCCAGCAGCTTAGACGGGAGAGGGGGCGCTTGGTATGGCTACACCTTC.

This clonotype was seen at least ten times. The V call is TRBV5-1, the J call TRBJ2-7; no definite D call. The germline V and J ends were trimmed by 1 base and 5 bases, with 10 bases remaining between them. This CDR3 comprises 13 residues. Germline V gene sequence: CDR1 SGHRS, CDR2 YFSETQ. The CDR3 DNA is TGCGCCAGCAGCTTGCCTGGGTACGACGAGCAGTACTTC. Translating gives CASSLPGYDEQYF. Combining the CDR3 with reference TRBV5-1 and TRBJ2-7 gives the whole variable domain KAGVTQTPRYLIKTRGQQVTLSCSPISGHRSVSWYQQTPGQGLQFLFEYFSETQRNKGNFPGRFSGRQFSNSRSEMNVSTLELGDSALYLCASSLPGYDEQYFGPGTRLTVT.